This entry lists 10 T cell receptor beta chains sequenced from one sample in a study of T cells in localized non-small cell lung cancer. Data came from immunoSEQ multiplex PCR; TCRdb stores just in-frame clones and leaves some out. Of around 21,000 clones listed, roughly four fifths were seen once; the top ten hold 3.5% to 5.5%. The specimen was peripheral blood, collected before any cancer treatment. These receptor sequences come from a man between 40 and 69 years old with stage I lung adenocarcinoma.

There are a few counts of this clone. The chain couples TRBV5-4 to TRBJ2-1; 11 bases match TRBD2. CDR3 length equals 12 residues. V was clipped by 4 bases and J by 11 bases; unmatched bases: 2. Germline CDR1 and CDR2: SGHNT and YYREEE (reference sequence). The CDR3 protein is CASSIAGGQQFF. In DNA, the CDR3 is TGTGCCAGCAGCATAGCGGGGGGGCAGCAGTTCTTC.

A single count supports this clone. The gene calls are TRBV18 and TRBJ2-1, with D perhaps being TRBD1 or TRBD2 (5 bases each). Germline V gives CDR1 KGHSH, CDR2 LQKENI. The CDR3 consists of 13 residues. Trimming took off 3 bases at V and 8 bases at J, with 11 bases between the two ends. CDR3 region: CASSPGGGHEQFF. The CDR3 nucleotides read TGTGCCAGCTCACCGGGTGGGGGTCATGAGCAGTTCTTC.

The chain links TRBV9 to TRBJ1-4; 7 bases fit TRBD1. After removal of 4 bases from V and 0 bases from J, the junction contained 3 bases not matched to a gene. This CDR3 comprises 15 residues. In germline, CDR1 is SGDLS, CDR2 YYNGEE. The CDR3 reads CASSPGQATNEKLFF. The CDR3 nucleotides are TGTGCCAGCAGCCCAGGACAGGCAACTAATGAAAAACTGTTTTTT.

The V and J genes are TRBV9 and TRBJ2-5; 9 nucleotides match TRBD1. This CDR3 spans 14 amino acids. V trimming: 4 bases; J trimming: 5 bases; junction bases outside the gene matches: 6. The V gene's germline CDR1 is SGDLS and CDR2 YYNGEE. CDR3 sequence (DNA): TGTGCCAGCAGCCCACAGGGGGCGACGGAGACCCAGTACTTC. It specifies CASSPQGATETQYF.

In regard to this clone: One end of the junction varies from germline; a read error may be responsible. The V and J genes are TRBV27 and TRBJ2-7; no clear D. The length of the CDR3 is 12 residues. Germline assignment: CDR1 MNHEY and CDR2 SMNVEV (reference sequence). CDR3: CASSTYSRATVF. DNA of the CDR3: TGTGCCAGCAGTACCTACAGTCGGGCCACCGTCTTC.

This clone is a singleton in its sample. J is TRBJ2-7 and V is TRBV10-2, with 10 bases matching TRBD2. The CDR3 spans 14 residues. Germline V gives CDR1 WSHSY, CDR2 SAAADI. Germline trimming cut 7 bases from V and 2 bases from J; bases unmatched to any gene: 5. As DNA, the CDR3 is TGCGCCAGCATGTACACTAGCGGGGCCTACGAGCAGTACTTC. It is translated as CASMYTSGAYEQYF.

The chain carries TRBV28 and TRBJ2-7; the D is unclear. The CDR3 is made up of 14 amino acids. Trimming removed 6 bases from V and 0 bases from J, with 12 bases in between. Looked up from germline, CDR1 is MDHEN and CDR2 is SYDVKM. CDR3 in DNA: TGTGCCAGCAGGCCCCCAGGAACCTCCTACGAGCAGTACTTC. It codes for CASRPPGTSYEQYF.

The gene calls are TRBV9 and TRBJ2-3; 9 bases fit TRBD2. Unmatched junction bases numbered 10, after V lost 4 bases and J lost 4 bases. Germline V gene sequence: CDR1 SGDLS, CDR2 YYNGEE. This CDR3 is built from 16 residues. DNA for the CDR3: TGTGCCAGCAGCCCGGGCGCGGGAGGGTGGGCAGATACGCAGTATTTT. It is translated as CASSPGAGGWADTQYF.

This clone was seen once. The CDR3 DNA reads as TGTGCCAGCAGCCAAGGGATTCAGGGTGACACTGAAGCTTTCTTT. It yields the protein CASSQGIQGDTEAFF. J is TRBJ1-1 and V is TRBV4-2, with D possibly TRBD1 on 5 matching bases. The germline CDR1 and CDR2 sequences are LGHNA and YNFKEQ. Deletions cut 1 base from V and 3 bases from J, with 12 bases between. The length of the CDR3 is 15 residues.

The chain employs TRBV6-5 and TRBJ2-7; D is ambiguous. Germline V gene data show CDR1 as MNHEY and CDR2 as SVGAGI. This CDR3 contains 12 residues. V was trimmed by 3 bases and J by 4 bases, leaving 7 bases between them. Here the CDR3 reads CASSYNLYEQYF. CDR3 nucleotide sequence: TGTGCCAGCAGTTATAACTTGTACGAGCAGTACTTC.